One and the same sample provided the 2 T cell receptor beta chains below, sequenced in a study of blood T cell repertoires in COVID-19. Profiled with immunoSEQ multiplex PCR; TCRdb holds only in-frame clones, not every one. The table records fewer than 400,000 clones, around 82% of them present only once. The sample taken for sequencing was peripheral blood. These receptors were collected from a man aged 30 to 45 with active or convalescent COVID-19.

In this sample, this clone turned up a few times. The rearrangement uses TRBV13 and TRBJ1-2; D is uncertain. The CDR3 is made up of 12 amino acids. Trimming left V 3 bases short and J 3 bases short, with 5 bases between. Germline-derived CDR1 and CDR2 are PRHDT and FYEKMQ (reference sequence). As DNA, the CDR3 is TGTGCCAGCAGCTTGGGCTACTATGGCTACACCTTC. The encoded protein is CASSLGYYGYTF. The variable domain in full, completed from reference TRBV13 and TRBJ1-2, reads AAGVIQSPRHLIKEKRETATLKCYPIPRHDTVYWYQQGPGQDPQFLISFYEKMQSDKGSIPDRFSAQQFSDYHSELNMSSLELGDSALYFCASSLGYYGYTFGSGTRLTVV.

This clone was picked up one time. This chain joins TRBV9 and TRBJ1-3, with 7 bases lining up with TRBD1. V dropped 4 bases and J dropped 0; count of bases not matched to a gene: 7. This CDR3 region has 16 residues. Germline values: CDR1 SGDLS, CDR2 YYNGEE. CDR3 in DNA: TGTGCCAGCAGCCCCTGGGACAGTGTCTCTGGAAACACCATATATTTT. It codes for CASSPWDSVSGNTIYF.